The 15 T cell receptor beta chains presented below share a single source sample, sequenced in a study of blood T cell repertoires in COVID-19 (dated by TCRdb to the early 2020s). The method behind the library was the immunoSEQ multiplex PCR assay. TCRdb took over this immuneACCESS table, retaining in-frame rearrangements with V and J assigned. Such tables are incomplete; in checked studies, under half of the missing clones stem from an unresolved V gene, and the remainder is unexplained. The sample table records some 110,000 clones; roughly 90% of these occur just once. The ten most abundant clones make up about 6.3% of the sample. Source material: peripheral blood. The receptor set was obtained from a human donor in a cohort sampled during active COVID-19.

This rearrangement joins TRBV28 to TRBJ1-6; D is possibly TRBD1 (5 bases). The CDR3 has 18 amino acids. The V and J ends lost 4 bases and 4 bases respectively, with 20 bases between them. CDR1 MDHEN and CDR2 SYDVKM come from the germline V gene. This CDR3 is CASSSPILRQRYNSPLHF. The CDR3 DNA is TGTGCCAGCAGTTCACCTATCCTCAGACAGCGATATAATTCACCCCTCCACTTT. The full variable domain, its missing parts supplied by reference TRBV28 and TRBJ1-6, is DVKVTQSSRYLVKRTGEKVFLECVQDMDHENMFWYRQDPGLGLRLIYFSYDVKMKEKGDIPEGYSVSREKKERFSLILESASTNQTSMYLCASSSPILRQRYNSPLHFGNGTRLTVT.

This chain connects TRBV6-5 to TRBJ1-2; maybe TRBD1 (6 bases). The CDR3 loop spans 14 amino acids. Germline-derived CDR1 and CDR2 are MNHEY and SVGAGI. The V gene lost 6 bases and the J gene lost 4 bases, with 15 bases spanning the gap. The CDR3 DNA follows: TGTGCCAGCAGGACAGGTTCCCTTATCTATGGCTACACCTTC. Translated, it gives CASRTGSLIYGYTF.

The V gene is TRBV23-1, the J gene TRBJ2-7, with a tentative D call TRBD2 (5 bases). TRBV23-1 falls under the ORF class, with uncertain function. The V end was cut by 2 bases, the J end by 4 bases, with 15 bases between. CDR3 length equals 15 residues. DNA of the CDR3: TGCGCCAGCAGTCAAGAAAAAGCGGAGCCGTACGAGCAGTACTTC. Protein: CASSQEKAEPYEQYF.

This rearrangement joins TRBV5-1 to TRBJ1-1; 9 bases are shared with TRBD1. This CDR3 is 14 amino acids long. The germline gives CDR1 SGHRS, CDR2 YFSETQ. J was trimmed by 14 bases and V by 0 bases; bases with no gene match: 11. The CDR3 coding sequence is TGCGCCAGCAGCTTGGGTGGGACAGGGAGAAATAGGTTCTTT. Amino acid sequence: CASSLGGTGRNRFF. Complete variable domain (other parts from reference TRBV5-1 and TRBJ1-1): KAGVTQTPRYLIKTRGQQVTLSCSPISGHRSVSWYQQTPGQGLQFLFEYFSETQRNKGNFPGRFSGRQFSNSRSEMNVSTLELGDSALYLCASSLGGTGRNRFFGQGTRLTVV.

V is TRBV9 and J is TRBJ2-6; TRBD2 matches 13 bases. CDR1 and CDR2 from the germline V gene are SGDLS and YYNGEE. J was trimmed by 0 bases and V by 3 bases; bases with no gene match: 6. This CDR3 is 19 amino acids long. CDR3: CASSGRLAGGVSGANVLTF. CDR3 coding DNA: TGTGCCAGCAGCGGTCGACTAGCGGGAGGAGTCTCTGGGGCCAACGTCCTGACTTTC.

The count of this clone is one. The chain joins TRBV6-2 or TRBV6-3 to TRBJ2-1; D unresolved. CDR1 and CDR2 (germline): MNHEY, SVGEGT. The CDR3 is 14 residues long. The germline V and J ends were trimmed by 2 bases and 5 bases, with 10 bases remaining between them. The CDR3 loop is CASSYLPGNNEQFF. As DNA, the CDR3 is TGTGCCAGCAGTTACCTCCCAGGTAACAATGAGCAGTTCTTC.

This clone was seen once. The chain combines TRBV7-9 with TRBJ2-3; TRBD2 matches 7 bases. Germline V gene data show CDR1 as SEHNR and CDR2 as FQNEAQ (reference sequence). This CDR3 region has 13 residues. V trimming: 6 bases; J trimming: 6 bases; junction bases outside the gene matches: 6. The CDR3 region is CASRPVAGDTQYF. In nucleotides, the CDR3 is TGTGCCAGCAGGCCGGTAGCGGGTGATACGCAGTATTTT.

This clone showed up just once. The chain joins TRBV19 to TRBJ2-6, with a possible D match to TRBD1 (6 bases). CDR3 length: 15 residues. The germline CDR1 and CDR2 sequences are LNHDA and SQIVND (reference sequence). V shed 6 bases and J shed 2 bases, with 11 bases lying between them. The CDR3 bases are TGTGCCAGTAGCCCTACAGGGCCTGGGGCCAACGTCCTGACTTTC. This encodes CASSPTGPGANVLTF.

The chain is built from TRBV7-2 and TRBJ2-5; D gene ambiguous. Trimming stripped 6 bases from V and 1 base from J, with 9 bases between. The CDR3 covers 13 residues. CDR1 and CDR2 (germline): SGHTA, FQGNSA. The CDR3 protein is CASRVTLQETQYF. DNA of the CDR3: TGTGCCAGCAGGGTGACACTCCAAGAGACCCAGTACTTC.

V and J are TRBV30 and TRBJ1-5; D may be TRBD1 (5 bases). Trimming pared 0 bases from V and 7 bases from J, leaving 7 bases between. The CDR3 extends over 12 amino acids. Per the germline V gene, CDR1 is GTSNPN and CDR2 is SVGIG (reference sequence). CDR3 sequence: CAWSVGGQPQHF. In nucleotides, the CDR3 is TGTGCCTGGAGTGTGGGGGGACAGCCCCAGCATTTT.

A single count supports this clone. This chain uses TRBV18 with TRBJ2-7, with 9 bases identical to TRBD2. Trimming removed 1 base from V and 2 bases from J; junction bases left unmatched: 12. The CDR3 is made up of 18 amino acids. Germline V gene lookup returns CDR1 KGHSH and CDR2 LQKENI. The CDR3 nucleotides read TGTGCCAGCTCACCACGAAAGGGCGGGAGGGAACCAACCTACGAGCAGTACTTC. Protein sequence: CASSPRKGGREPTYEQYF.

The genes are TRBV4-3 and TRBJ2-1; 10 bases are a match to TRBD2. This CDR3 contains 15 residues. The ends lost 0 bases at V and 9 bases at J; junction bases unmatched: 5. Germline V gene lookup returns CDR1 LGHNA and CDR2 YSLEER. The CDR3 DNA sequence: TGCGCCAGCAGCCAAGAGGAGCGGGGGGGCCCTGAGCAGTTCTTC. It specifies CASSQEERGGPEQFF.

V gene TRBV19 combines with J gene TRBJ2-7; 10 nucleotides align to TRBD1. The CDR3 runs to 15 residues. V shed 6 bases and J 0 bases; nucleotides not matched to a gene: 5. The germline V gene has CDR1 LNHDA and CDR2 SQIVND (reference sequence). CDR3 sequence: CASRDGQGGSYEQYF. The CDR3 nucleotides are TGTGCCAGTAGGGACGGACAGGGGGGCTCCTACGAGCAGTACTTC.

This clone was detected a few times. This chain links TRBV30 with TRBJ2-2; 9 positions agree with TRBD2. CDR3 length: 17 residues. After removal of 5 bases from V and 0 bases from J, the junction contained 10 bases not matched to a gene. From germline, CDR1 is GTSNPN and CDR2 SVGIG (reference sequence). In nucleotides, the CDR3 is TGTGCCTGGGCGCCCCCGGGACTAGCAGCGAACACCGGGGAGCTGTTTTTT. This gives the protein CAWAPPGLAANTGELFF.

The chain employs TRBV7-8 and TRBJ1-4, with TRBD1 matching 9 bases. Per the germline V gene, CDR1 is SGHVS and CDR2 is FQNEAQ. There are 17 residues in the CDR3. J gave up 8 bases and V 5 bases, and 15 bases lay outside the gene matches. CDR3 DNA sequence: TGTGCCAGCAGCCTCGGCCACCTACAGGGGGCGGGGGAAAAACTGTTTTTT. The encoded protein is CASSLGHLQGAGEKLFF.